This TCR beta chain is drawn from a study of T cell responses to AZD1222 COVID-19 vaccine. The CDR3 consists of 16 residues. The germline V and J ends were trimmed by 4 bases and 5 bases, with 17 bases remaining between them. Germline CDR1 is LNHDA and CDR2 is SQIVND (reference sequence). Here immunoSEQ multiplex PCR was the method, and the copy in TCRdb shows in-frame clones only, minus some. The data show 65,000 to 90,000 clones, 85% to 90% seen once. The chain links TRBV19 to TRBJ2-2, with D perhaps matching TRBD1 (6 bases). The sequencing here drew on peripheral blood, taken on day 0 of AZD1222 vaccination. The TCR originated in an adult in good health. The DNA of the CDR3 is TGTGCCAGTAGTACTCAAACAGGGTGGAGAACCGGGGAGCTGTTTTTT. Protein product: CASSTQTGWRTGELFF. Together with reference TRBV19 and TRBJ2-2, the CDR3 gives the full variable domain: DGGITQSPKYLFRKEGQNVTLSCEQNLNHDAMYWYRQDPGQGLRLIYYSQIVNDFQKGDIAEGYSVSREKKESFPLTVTSAQKNPTAFYLCASSTQTGWRTGELFFGEGSRLTVL.